A selection of T cell receptor beta chains follows, all from one sample in a study of blood T cell repertoires in COVID-19. Sequencing used immunoSEQ multiplex PCR; TCRdb keeps in-frame clones, though not all of them. The sample lists a few hundred thousand clones, approximately 83% occurring once. The specimen sequenced was PBMCs or T cells enriched from blood (not recorded which). The receptors here all came from a woman aged 45-65 years who had recovered from COVID-19. Each CDR3 is given with its conserved first and last residue. The order of the fields is CDR3 length, clone size, D gene, V gene, J gene, CDR3 DNA, CDR3 protein. The D gene is left open where the match is weak. Part of the rows lack a size; the others show once, few, many or a class for expanded clones.

CDR3 length: 20; clone size: -; D gene: TRBD2; V gene: TRBV3-1/TRBV3-2; J gene: TRBJ2-5; CDR3 DNA: TGTGCCAGCAGCCAAGTGATTTCGTTCGCGGGAGGGCCCCCCAGAGAGACCCAGTACTTC; CDR3 protein: CASSQVISFAGGPPRETQYF
CDR3 length: 18; clone size: once; D gene: TRBD1; V gene: TRBV4-1; J gene: TRBJ2-6; CDR3 DNA: TGCGCCAGCAGCCGAGAACCCACAGGGGGCCCTGGGGCCAACGTCCTGACTTTC; CDR3 protein: CASSREPTGGPGANVLTF
CDR3 length: 13; clone size: -; D gene: -; V gene: TRBV7-2; J gene: TRBJ1-1; CDR3 DNA: TGTGCCAGCAGCAGACAGGTGAACACTGAAGCTTTCTTT; CDR3 protein: CASSRQVNTEAFF
CDR3 length: 11; clone size: -; D gene: -; V gene: TRBV27; J gene: TRBJ2-2; CDR3 DNA: TGTGCCAGCAGCTGGGGCGGCGAGCTGTTTTTT; CDR3 protein: CASSWGGELFF
CDR3 length: 13; clone size: -; D gene: -; V gene: TRBV19; J gene: TRBJ1-1; CDR3 DNA: TGTGCCAGTAGTATTGACAGCAACACTGAAGCTTTCTTT; CDR3 protein: CASSIDSNTEAFF
CDR3 length: 14; clone size: -; D gene: TRBD1; V gene: TRBV6-5; J gene: TRBJ1-2; CDR3 DNA: TGTGCCAGCAGATGGACAGGGGGCGAACGTGGCTACACCTTC; CDR3 protein: CASRWTGGERGYTF
CDR3 length: 15; clone size: -; D gene: TRBD2; V gene: TRBV3-1/TRBV3-2; J gene: TRBJ2-7; CDR3 DNA: TGTGCCAGCAGCCAACTAGCGGGCCCCTCCTACGAGCAGTACTTC; CDR3 protein: CASSQLAGPSYEQYF
CDR3 length: 15; clone size: -; D gene: TRBD2; V gene: TRBV28; J gene: TRBJ2-1; CDR3 DNA: TGTGCCAGCTTGATCGGGCTAGCGGGACCCAATGAGCAGTTCTTC; CDR3 protein: CASLIGLAGPNEQFF
CDR3 length: 14; clone size: -; D gene: -; V gene: TRBV14; J gene: TRBJ2-7; CDR3 DNA: TGTGCCAGCAGCCAGCGGGGATTCTACCGGGGTCAGTACTTC; CDR3 protein: CASSQRGFYRGQYF
CDR3 length: 13; clone size: -; D gene: -; V gene: TRBV2; J gene: TRBJ1-5; CDR3 DNA: TGTGCCAGCAGGGTCTATAGCAATCAGCCCCAGCATTTT; CDR3 protein: CASRVYSNQPQHF
CDR3 length: 14; clone size: -; D gene: -; V gene: TRBV4-2; J gene: TRBJ2-2; CDR3 DNA: TGTGCCAGCAGTAACAGGGATAACACCGGGGAGCTGTTTTTT; CDR3 protein: CASSNRDNTGELFF